Listed here are 27 T cell receptor beta chains from one sample, sequenced in a study of blood T cell repertoires in COVID-19. Profiling relied on immunoSEQ multiplex PCR, and the TCRdb table lists in-frame clones only, not all of them. The sample shows approximately 200,000 clones, roughly 81% of them seen only once. Sequencing was carried out using peripheral blood. Every receptor here comes from an elderly woman with COVID-19, enrolled during active disease.

This chain connects TRBV6-5 to TRBJ1-3; D is possibly TRBD1 (5 bases). This CDR3 comprises 15 residues. Germline CDR1 and CDR2: MNHEY and SVGAGI. V dropped 6 bases and J dropped 6 bases, with 18 bases sitting between them. The CDR3 coding sequence is TGTGCCAGCAGGCAGACACAACAGGTGGAAAACACCATATATTTT. Its translation is CASRQTQQVENTIYF.

The J gene is TRBJ1-5, the V gene TRBV25-1, with D possibly matching TRBD1 (5 bases). This CDR3 comprises 14 residues. V shed 0 bases and J shed 7 bases, with 10 bases lying between them. Germline values: CDR1 MGHDK, CDR2 SYGVNS. In DNA, the CDR3 is TGTGCCAGCAGTGAATACAGTAGGGGACAGCCCCAGCATTTT. This encodes CASSEYSRGQPQHF.

This clone was picked up one time. The J gene is TRBJ1-5, the V gene TRBV28; D remains ambiguous. V was clipped by 6 bases and J by 5 bases, with 8 bases between them. The CDR3 length is 12 residues. Germline V lookup: CDR1 MDHEN, CDR2 SYDVKM. DNA of the CDR3: TGTGCCAGCAGCTCGGGATATCAGCCCCAGCATTTT. Translation gives CASSSGYQPQHF.

The V call is TRBV7-2, the J call TRBJ2-1; tentative D call: TRBD2 (6 bases). The CDR3 consists of 15 residues. The V gene's germline CDR1 is SGHTA and CDR2 FQGNSA. Trimming took 5 bases from V and 6 from J, leaving 17 bases between them. In DNA form, the CDR3 reads TGTGCCAGCAGCCGGCGGGACTTTGAGCCCAATGAGCAGTTCTTC. Protein sequence: CASSRRDFEPNEQFF. Full variable domain (outside the CDR3, taken from reference TRBV7-2 and TRBJ2-1): GAGVSQSPSNKVTEKGKDVELRCDPISGHTALYWYRQSLGQGLEFLIYFQGNSAPDKSGLPSDRFSAERTGGSVSTLTIQRTQQEDSAVYLCASSRRDFEPNEQFFGPGTRLTVL.

The CDR3 is CASFREVENEQFF. The CDR3 DNA follows: TGTGCCAGCTTCCGTGAGGTGGAGAATGAGCAGTTCTTC. The rearrangement links TRBV2 to TRBJ2-1; D remains unclear. CDR1 is SNHLY, CDR2 FYNNEI, per germline. The CDR3 is 13 amino acids. Trimming cost V 8 bases and J 7 bases, with 15 bases left between them.

The chain joins TRBV29-1 to TRBJ2-3; the match to TRBD1 covers 10 bases. Looked up from germline, CDR1 is SQVTM and CDR2 is ANQGSEA. The J segment lost 4 bases and the V segment lost 7 bases, leaving 8 bases of the junction unmatched. The CDR3 has 14 residues. The CDR3 region is CSAERTGGPDTQYF. Here the CDR3 DNA reads TGCAGCGCCGAAAGGACAGGGGGTCCAGATACGCAGTATTTT.

The rearrangement links TRBV5-4 to TRBJ2-3, with 9 bases aligning to TRBD1. Germline V gene lookup returns CDR1 SGHNT and CDR2 YYREEE (reference sequence). V lost 2 bases, J lost 0 bases, and 1 base stayed unmatched. This CDR3 has 15 amino acids. The CDR3 DNA sequence: TGTGCCAGCAGCTTCGGACAGGGGAGCACAGATACGCAGTATTTT. Its translation: CASSFGQGSTDTQYF. The whole variable domain, remainder taken from reference TRBV5-4 and TRBJ2-3, is ETGVTQSPTHLIKTRGQQVTLRCSSQSGHNTVSWYQQALGQGPQFIFQYYREEENGRGNFPPRFSGLQFPNYSSELNVNALELDDSALYLCASSFGQGSTDTQYFGPGTRLTVL.

The CDR3, as DNA: TGTGCCAGCTCACCACCTAAACCCGGGGGAAGGTACGAGCAGTACTTC. It encodes CASSPPKPGGRYEQYF. The chain couples TRBV18 to TRBJ2-7, with D perhaps matching TRBD2 (6 bases). The length of the CDR3 is 16 residues. V lost 0 bases and J lost 4, with 16 bases in between. In germline, CDR1 is KGHSH, CDR2 LQKENI. The variable domain in full, completed from reference TRBV18 and TRBJ2-7, reads NAGVMQNPRHLVRRRGQEARLRCSPMKGHSHVYWYRQLPEEGLKFMVYLQKENIIDESGMPKERFSAEFPKEGPSILRIQQVVRGDSAAYFCASSPPKPGGRYEQYFGPGTRLTVT.

The rearrangement links TRBV19 to TRBJ2-1, with a tentative D call TRBD2 (7 bases). CDR1 and CDR2 from the germline V gene are LNHDA and SQIVND (reference sequence). The CDR3 has 15 residues. V lost 6 bases and J lost 6, with 18 bases in between. The CDR3 region has the DNA TGTGCCAGTAGGCTCCCCGGGGGGCCCGGCAATGAGCAGTTCTTC. This encodes CASRLPGGPGNEQFF.

This clone is labeled medium-sized. This chain connects TRBV6-5 to TRBJ1-1; D ambiguous. CDR3 size: 13 residues. V gave up 3 bases and J gave up 5 bases, with 10 bases separating them. Germline V gives CDR1 MNHEY, CDR2 SVGAGI. Written as DNA, the CDR3 is TGTGCCAGCAGTTATTATCCCAGAACTGAAGCTTTCTTT. This translates into CASSYYPRTEAFF.

The rearrangement uses TRBV7-6 and TRBJ2-5; D uncertain. Germline lookup yields CDR1 SGHVS and CDR2 FNYEAQ. The V end was cut by 1 base, the J end by 2 bases, with 5 bases between. The CDR3 is 13 amino acids. CDR3 bases: TGTGCCAGCAGCTTAGGCCAGCAAGAGACCCAGTACTTC. As protein: CASSLGQQETQYF.

This chain uses TRBV27 with TRBJ1-1, with 7 bases lining up with TRBD1. J was trimmed by 5 bases and V by 5 bases; bases with no gene match: 8. This CDR3 spans 14 amino acids. Germline V CDR1 and CDR2: MNHEY, SMNVEV (reference sequence). The CDR3 sequence: CASSLDRIGTEAFF. The CDR3 bases are TGTGCCAGCAGTCTGGACAGGATCGGAACTGAAGCTTTCTTT.

The chain is built from TRBV7-2 and TRBJ2-7; D unresolved. Between the trimmed V and J ends, which lost 2 bases and 1 base, there was a span of 12 bases. Germline V gene data show CDR1 as SGHTA and CDR2 as FQGNSA. CDR3 length: 15 amino acids. In DNA form, the CDR3 reads TGTGCCAGCAGCTTACGAGCAGGCCGTTCCTACGAGCAGTACTTC. It codes for CASSLRAGRSYEQYF.

The chain employs TRBV7-6 and TRBJ2-5; TRBD2 matches at 8 bases. There are 16 residues in the CDR3. Germline V gives CDR1 SGHVS, CDR2 FNYEAQ. Trimming took 5 bases from V and 0 from J; bases not matched to a gene: 8. Here the CDR3 reads CASSLAGGGDQETQYF. The CDR3 bases are TGTGCCAGCAGCCTTGCGGGGGGAGGGGACCAAGAGACCCAGTACTTC.

V gene TRBV7-9 combines with J gene TRBJ2-2; TRBD2 matches 8 bases. The J segment lost 5 bases and the V segment lost 5 bases, leaving 10 bases of the junction unmatched. CDR1 and CDR2 (germline): SEHNR, FQNEAQ (reference sequence). The CDR3 is made up of 16 amino acids. The CDR3 sequence is CASSPASGRGTGELFF. The CDR3 nucleotides are TGTGCCAGCAGCCCCGCTAGCGGGCGCGGGACCGGGGAGCTGTTTTTT.

J is TRBJ1-1 and V is TRBV5-1, with D unclear. The CDR3 runs to 15 residues. V dropped 0 bases and J dropped 1 base, with 10 bases sitting between them. Germline V CDR1 and CDR2: SGHRS, YFSETQ. Here the CDR3 DNA reads TGCGCCAGCAGCTTGGTAGGGCGGGGGAACACTGAAGCTTTCTTT. Encoded protein: CASSLVGRGNTEAFF.

This clone occurred a few times. V is TRBV5-8 and J is TRBJ1-5; 7 bases match TRBD1. V gave up 5 bases and J gave up 3 bases; unmatched junction bases: 8. The CDR3 is made up of 15 amino acids. Germline lookup yields CDR1 SGHTS and CDR2 YDEGEE. The CDR3 DNA reads TGTGCCAGCAGACCCCAGGGGGGCAACAATCAGCCCCAGCATTTT. Translating it yields CASRPQGGNNQPQHF. Looking up the rest from reference TRBV5-8 and TRBJ1-5 gives the full variable domain: EAGVTQSPTHLIKTRGQQATLRCSPISGHTSVYWYQQALGLGLQFLLWYDEGEERNRGNFPPRFSGRQFPNYSSELNVNALELEDSALYLCASRPQGGNNQPQHFGDGTRLSIL.

The chain has TRBV4-1 and TRBJ1-5, with D possibly matching TRBD1 (6 bases). Trimming took 1 base from V and 0 from J, leaving 10 bases between them. The CDR3 has 16 amino acids. CDR1 and CDR2 (germline): MGHRA, YSYEKL. DNA of the CDR3: TGCGCCAGCAGCCAAGCGACAGGTTTTAGCAATCAGCCCCAGCATTTT. Protein: CASSQATGFSNQPQHF.

Only a few counts were recorded for this clone. The chain joins TRBV19 to TRBJ2-3; a weak D match, TRBD1 (5 bases). Trimming removed 1 base at V and 0 bases at J, with 5 bases between. The germline V gene has CDR1 LNHDA and CDR2 SQIVND (reference sequence). CDR3 length: 14 residues. The CDR3 region is CASSIAGSTDTQYF. In nucleotides, the CDR3 is TGTGCCAGTAGTATAGCAGGGAGCACAGATACGCAGTATTTT.

This rearrangement joins TRBV7-8 to TRBJ2-1; perhaps TRBD2 as D (5 bases). CDR1 is SGHVS and CDR2 is FQNEAQ in the germline V gene. Trimming pared 5 bases from V and 3 bases from J, leaving 14 bases between. The CDR3 has 15 residues. The CDR3 is CASSTSGNLYNEQFF. DNA of the CDR3: TGTGCCAGCAGCACAAGCGGAAACCTCTACAATGAGCAGTTCTTC.

The chain combines TRBV7-9 with TRBJ1-1; perhaps TRBD1 as D (6 bases). The CDR3 runs 13 residues. The V gene's germline CDR1 is SEHNR and CDR2 FQNEAQ (reference sequence). The V gene lost 6 bases and the J gene lost 3 bases, with 11 bases spanning the gap. CDR3 sequence (DNA): TGTGCCAGCAGTTGGACAGACGACACTGAAGCTTTCTTT. Protein: CASSWTDDTEAFF.

V is TRBV24-1 and J is TRBJ2-5; TRBD1 is a possible D gene (6 bases). The germline V gene encodes CDR1 KGHDR and CDR2 SFDVKD. V lost 2 bases and J 5 bases, leaving 14 bases between the germline ends. The CDR3 is 15 residues long. The CDR3 sequence: CATSDSYRVRETQYF. CDR3 sequence (DNA): TGTGCCACCAGTGATTCCTACAGGGTGAGGGAGACCCAGTACTTC.

This clone has only one observation. The J gene is TRBJ2-1, the V gene TRBV9; D is ambiguous. Germline V gene sequence: CDR1 SGDLS, CDR2 YYNGEE. This CDR3 contains 14 residues. Trimming pared 4 bases from V and 7 bases from J, leaving 15 bases between. Here the CDR3 reads CASSHSSSMNEQFF. The DNA of the CDR3 is TGTGCCAGCAGCCACTCGAGTAGCATGAATGAGCAGTTCTTC. Supplemented by reference TRBV9 and TRBJ2-1, the full variable domain reads DSGVTQTPKHLITATGQRVTLRCSPRSGDLSVYWYQQSLDQGLQFLIQYYNGEERAKGNILERFSAQQFPDLHSELNLSSLELGDSALYFCASSHSSSMNEQFFGPGTRLTVL.

This clone was recorded a few times. V usage is TRBV28 and J usage is TRBJ1-6; weak D call: TRBD1 (5 bases). The CDR3 sequence is 16 residues long. Germline V lookup: CDR1 MDHEN, CDR2 SYDVKM. V was cut by 3 bases and J by 3 bases, with 12 bases left in between. The CDR3 loop is CASSLLRQGYNSPLHF. In DNA, the CDR3 is TGTGCCAGCAGTTTGCTCCGGCAGGGCTATAATTCACCCCTCCACTTT.

This chain links TRBV7-9 with TRBJ1-5, with 9 bases matching TRBD1. CDR1 and CDR2 (germline): SEHNR, FQNEAQ (reference sequence). V lost 8 bases, J lost 1 base, and 0 bases stayed unmatched. The CDR3 is 13 amino acids. CDR3 sequence: CASGQGSNQPQHF. In nucleotides, the CDR3 is TGTGCCAGCGGACAGGGGAGCAATCAGCCCCAGCATTTT.

The gene calls are TRBV28 and TRBJ1-5; TRBD1 aligns across 8 bases. Germline V gene sequence: CDR1 MDHEN, CDR2 SYDVKM. The CDR3 length is 19 residues. The J segment lost 1 base and the V segment lost 5 bases, leaving 16 bases of the junction unmatched. CDR3 nucleotides: TGTGCCAGCAGTCCCTCGGACAGGGTGATGTTAAGGAGCAATCAGCCCCAGCATTTT. It yields the protein CASSPSDRVMLRSNQPQHF.

In the case of this clone: Other DNA sequences in this specimen translate into the identical CDR3. The chain is built from TRBV5-1 and TRBJ2-5, with 10 bases lining up with TRBD2. This CDR3 has 14 amino acids. After removal of 0 bases from V and 4 bases from J, the junction contained 0 bases not matched to a gene. CDR1 is SGHRS, CDR2 YFSETQ, per germline. The CDR3 coding sequence is TGCGCCAGCAGCTTGGGACTAGCGGGAGAGACCCAGTACTTC. Protein product: CASSLGLAGETQYF.